These 32 T cell receptor beta chains were sequenced from one sample in a study of blood T cell repertoires in COVID-19. This table comes from immunoSEQ multiplex PCR, and its TCRdb copy is limited to in-frame clones, with some not included. There are 25,000 to 35,000 clones in the sample; about 78% occur only once, and around 21% lies in the top ten. The sample consisted of peripheral blood. These receptor sequences come from a boy aged 2-9 years with active or convalescent COVID-19.

This clone was recorded a few times. The chain has TRBV5-5 and TRBJ2-7; D is possibly TRBD1 (6 bases). This CDR3 is 14 amino acids long. Trimming took 4 bases from V and 3 from J, leaving 14 bases between them. Germline-derived CDR1 and CDR2 are SGHKS and YYEKEE (reference sequence). CDR3 DNA sequence: TGTGCCAGCAGCCTAGGGGGTGGCGGCTACGAGCAGTACGTC. This codes for CASSLGGGGYEQYV.

The genes are TRBV4-1 and TRBJ1-2; D gene uncertain. The CDR3 runs 15 residues. CDR1 is MGHRA and CDR2 is YSYEKL in the germline V gene. The V and J ends lost 1 base and 0 bases respectively, with 9 bases between them. The CDR3 protein is CASSQGTNTNYGYTF. DNA for the CDR3: TGCGCCAGCAGCCAAGGTACCAACACTAACTATGGCTACACCTTC.

The gene calls are TRBV14 and TRBJ2-1, with 8 bases matching TRBD2. Germline loops: CDR1 SGHDN, CDR2 FVKESK. This CDR3 spans 17 amino acids. V dropped 0 bases and J dropped 3; count of bases not matched to a gene: 7. As DNA, the CDR3 is TGTGCCAGCAGCCAAGATGAACTAGCGGCACTCTACAATGAGCAGTTCTTC. This translates into CASSQDELAALYNEQFF.

The chain couples TRBV7-9 to TRBJ1-5, with 10 bases fitting TRBD1. After removal of 1 base from V and 7 bases from J, the junction contained 4 bases not matched to a gene. The germline gives CDR1 SEHNR, CDR2 FQNEAQ (reference sequence). This CDR3 spans 15 amino acids. DNA of the CDR3: TGTGCCAGCAGCTTAGGGACAGGGGGGGACCAGCCCCAGCATTTT. Its translation is CASSLGTGGDQPQHF.

The chain is built from TRBV28 and TRBJ1-2; 10 nucleotides align to TRBD1. The CDR3 consists of 17 residues. Germline V gene lookup returns CDR1 MDHEN and CDR2 SYDVKM. The trim removed 2 bases at V and 1 base at J, leaving 7 bases unmatched. CDR3 sequence reads: CASSLAGTGAHNYGYTF. Written as DNA, the CDR3 is TGTGCCAGCAGTTTAGCCGGGACAGGGGCCCATAACTATGGCTACACCTTC.

The rearrangement uses TRBV6-5 and TRBJ1-2, with a weak D call TRBD1 (6 bases). V lost 3 bases to trimming and J lost 8 bases, with 13 bases between them. Germline V gene lookup returns CDR1 MNHEY and CDR2 SVGAGI. CDR3 length equals 13 residues. CDR3 sequence reads: CASSYSGAGGYTF. In nucleotides, the CDR3 is TGTGCCAGCAGTTATTCAGGGGCTGGAGGCTACACCTTC.

The chain has TRBV7-9 and TRBJ2-7, with D unresolved. Trimming took 2 bases from V and 3 from J, leaving 14 bases between them. The CDR3 sequence is 15 residues long. Germline CDR1 and CDR2: SEHNR and FQNEAQ (reference sequence). CDR3 in amino acids: CASSLRSLTYYEQYF. As DNA, the CDR3 is TGTGCCAGCAGCTTACGGTCTCTCACCTACTACGAGCAGTACTTC.

This chain connects TRBV28 to TRBJ1-1; D possibly corresponds to TRBD1 (5 bases). The V and J ends lost 6 bases and 4 bases respectively, with 27 bases between them. CDR1 is MDHEN and CDR2 is SYDVKM in the germline V gene. This CDR3 region has 18 residues. The CDR3 sequence: CASRPSSGTLLGGTEAFF. CDR3 nucleotides: TGTGCCAGCAGACCATCGAGCGGGACGTTATTGGGTGGCACTGAAGCTTTCTTT.

In its sample, this clone was seen a few times. The chain carries TRBV11-2 and TRBJ2-5; a weak D match, TRBD2 (5 bases). V gave up 5 bases and J gave up 4 bases, with 14 bases separating them. This CDR3 region has 14 residues. Germline V gene sequence: CDR1 SGHAT, CDR2 FQNNGV. In DNA, the CDR3 is TGTGCCAGCAGCCGAGGGCAGGCGGGAGAGACCCAGTACTTC. This sequence encodes CASSRGQAGETQYF.

The rearrangement joins TRBV11-2 to TRBJ2-3, with D unclear. Trimming pared 5 bases from V and 2 bases from J, leaving 14 bases between. CDR1 SGHAT and CDR2 FQNNGV come from the germline V gene. This CDR3 spans 15 amino acids. CDR3 residues: CASSLEPGDTDTQYF. For the CDR3, the DNA is TGTGCCAGCAGCCTGGAACCGGGTGACACAGATACGCAGTATTTT.

V gene TRBV7-9 combines with J gene TRBJ1-2; possibly TRBD1 for D (5 bases). CDR1 SEHNR and CDR2 FQNEAQ come from the germline V gene (reference sequence). The V gene lost 3 bases and the J gene lost 8 bases, with 10 bases spanning the gap. The CDR3 sequence is 12 residues long. CDR3 sequence (DNA): TGTGCCAGCAGCTTGTCAGGGAAGGGCTACACCTTC. Translating it yields CASSLSGKGYTF. Together with reference TRBV7-9 and TRBJ1-2, the CDR3 gives the full variable domain: DTGVSQNPRHKITKRGQNVTFRCDPISEHNRLYWYRQTLGQGPEFLTYFQNEAQLEKSRLLSDRFSAERPKGSFSTLEIQRTEQGDSAMYLCASSLSGKGYTFGSGTRLTVV.

The chain uses TRBV5-1 and TRBJ2-2; a possible D gene is TRBD2 (6 bases). The V and J ends lost 5 bases and 1 base respectively, with 12 bases between them. The CDR3 consists of 15 residues. CDR1 is SGHRS, CDR2 YFSETQ, per germline. The CDR3 sequence: CASRQAGGNTGELFF. DNA of the CDR3: TGCGCCAGCAGACAAGCGGGCGGGAACACCGGGGAGCTGTTTTTT. The variable domain in full, completed from reference TRBV5-1 and TRBJ2-2, reads KAGVTQTPRYLIKTRGQQVTLSCSPISGHRSVSWYQQTPGQGLQFLFEYFSETQRNKGNFPGRFSGRQFSNSRSEMNVSTLELGDSALYLCASRQAGGNTGELFFGEGSRLTVL.

V and J are TRBV7-9 and TRBJ2-1; a weak D match, TRBD1 (6 bases). Trimming pared 5 bases from V and 7 bases from J, leaving 18 bases between. The CDR3 is 15 residues long. Germline CDR1 and CDR2: SEHNR and FQNEAQ (reference sequence). CDR3 in DNA: TGTGCCAGCAGCGCTCCGGGACAAAGGGTAAATGAGCAGTTCTTC. This translates into CASSAPGQRVNEQFF.

The chain recombines TRBV28 with TRBJ2-2, with 8 bases identical to TRBD1. CDR3 length: 15 residues. Germline CDR1 MDHEN, CDR2 SYDVKM. The trim removed 6 bases at V and 5 bases at J, leaving 8 bases unmatched. In DNA form, the CDR3 reads TGTGCCAGCAGCAAACAGGGGGTTAGGACCGGGGAGCTGTTTTTT. This gives the protein CASSKQGVRTGELFF.

The genes are TRBV23-1 and TRBJ2-2, with 9 nucleotides matching TRBD1. TRBV23-1 is designated an ORF whose function remains uncertain. CDR3 length: 17 residues. Trimming removed 6 bases from V and 0 bases from J; junction bases left unmatched: 8. The CDR3 region has the DNA TGCGCCAGCAGCCCCGGGGACAGGGAAGCGAACACCGGGGAGCTGTTTTTT. It is translated as CASSPGDREANTGELFF.

The V and J genes are TRBV7-9 and TRBJ2-5; 13 bases match TRBD2. V lost 4 bases to trimming and J lost 3 bases; unmatched junction nucleotides: 5. There are 16 residues in the CDR3. Germline assignment: CDR1 SEHNR and CDR2 FQNEAQ (reference sequence). CDR3 in amino acids: CASSSRTSGREETQYF. CDR3 bases: TGTGCCAGCAGCTCCAGGACTAGCGGGAGAGAAGAGACCCAGTACTTC.

The rearrangement links TRBV20-1 to TRBJ2-1; 10 bases align to TRBD2. Germline values: CDR1 DFQATT, CDR2 SNEGSKA (reference sequence). V trimming: 3 bases; J trimming: 6 bases; junction bases outside the gene matches: 5. CDR3 length: 14 residues. Here the CDR3 reads CSASFSGRSNEQFF. The CDR3 region has the DNA TGCAGTGCTAGTTTTAGCGGGAGGTCCAATGAGCAGTTCTTC.

The V gene is TRBV29-1, the J gene TRBJ1-1; a weak D match, TRBD1 (5 bases). CDR3 size: 14 residues. The V and J ends lost 5 bases and 5 bases respectively, with 18 bases between them. Germline assignment: CDR1 SQVTM and CDR2 ANQGSEA. CDR3 protein: CSVHIRQGGTEAFF. The CDR3 coding sequence is TGCAGCGTTCATATCCGGCAGGGAGGAACTGAAGCTTTCTTT.

The chain links TRBV7-6 to TRBJ1-1; D unresolved. This CDR3 is 11 amino acids long. V was shortened by 9 bases and J by 3 bases, with 8 bases between the two germline ends. In germline, CDR1 is SGHVS, CDR2 FNYEAQ. CDR3 bases: TGTGCCAGTTTTATGTACACTGAAGCTTTCTTT. It yields the protein CASFMYTEAFF.

V usage is TRBV6-5 and J usage is TRBJ1-5; 9 nucleotides align to TRBD1. Germline trimming cut 9 bases from V and 7 bases from J; bases unmatched to any gene: 4. Germline V gene lookup returns CDR1 MNHEY and CDR2 SVGAGI. This CDR3 has 12 residues. CDR3 sequence reads: CARTGGKQPQHF. The CDR3 DNA follows: TGTGCCAGGACAGGGGGGAAACAGCCCCAGCATTTT.

This sequence joins TRBV27 and TRBJ1-2, with D uncertain. V lost 0 bases and J 4 bases, leaving 9 bases between the germline ends. CDR3 length: 14 residues. From germline, CDR1 is MNHEY and CDR2 SMNVEV (reference sequence). CDR3 in DNA: TGTGCCAGCAGTTTATCTAGACTGAGCTATGGCTACACCTTC. The encoded protein is CASSLSRLSYGYTF.

V usage is TRBV24-1 and J usage is TRBJ2-5; weak D call: TRBD1 (6 bases). V was shortened by 5 bases and J by 3 bases, with 24 bases between the two germline ends. This CDR3 has 18 residues. Germline CDR1 KGHDR, CDR2 SFDVKD. The CDR3 sequence is CATSVPGARSRRKETQYF. For the CDR3, the DNA is TGTGCCACCAGTGTTCCAGGGGCGCGGAGCCGACGGAAAGAGACCCAGTACTTC.

The chain carries TRBV28 and TRBJ1-5, with 12 positions matching TRBD1. Trimming removed 5 bases from V and 6 bases from J; junction bases left unmatched: 11. CDR1 and CDR2 (germline): MDHEN, SYDVKM. There are 17 residues in the CDR3. CDR3 in DNA: TGTGCCAGCAGTCAGACGGTGGGACAGGGGGCCGGTCAGCCCCAGCATTTT. Encoded protein: CASSQTVGQGAGQPQHF.

The gene calls are TRBV4-3 and TRBJ1-1; 8 nucleotides line up with TRBD1. The junction had 4 bases not matched to a gene; V was cut back by 1 base and J by 6 bases. This CDR3 contains 14 residues. Germline CDR1 reads LGHNA; CDR2 reads YSLEER. The CDR3 protein is CASSQVQGAPEAFF. For the CDR3, the DNA is TGCGCCAGCAGCCAAGTTCAGGGGGCCCCTGAAGCTTTCTTT.

This clone was picked up a small number of times. The chain is built from TRBV10-3 and TRBJ2-3; 10 bases map to TRBD1. The V segment lost 6 bases and the J segment 4 bases; nucleotides outside the gene matches: 1. In germline, CDR1 is ENHRY, CDR2 SYGVKD. The CDR3 is 13 amino acids. CDR3 amino acids: CAISGQGADTQYF. Written as DNA, the CDR3 is TGTGCCATCAGCGGACAGGGGGCAGATACGCAGTATTTT.

The chain joins TRBV5-1 to TRBJ2-3; 11 nucleotides agree with TRBD2. The CDR3 spans 16 residues. The V gene's germline CDR1 is SGHRS and CDR2 YFSETQ. The trim removed 4 bases at V and 3 bases at J, leaving 7 bases unmatched. CDR3 in DNA: TGCGCCAGCAGCCAGGTAGCGGGGGGGCTTACAGATACGCAGTATTTT. Translating it yields CASSQVAGGLTDTQYF.

The chain combines TRBV11-2 with TRBJ2-3; D might be TRBD2 (6 bases). The CDR3 runs to 15 residues. From germline, CDR1 is SGHAT and CDR2 FQNNGV. With 4 bases removed from V and 2 bases from J, the gap between germline ends came to 13 bases. The DNA for the CDR3 is TGTGCCAGCAGCTCCGGGACTCCACCCACAGATACGCAGTATTTT. Protein sequence: CASSSGTPPTDTQYF. Supplemented by reference TRBV11-2 and TRBJ2-3, the full variable domain reads EAGVAQSPRYKIIEKRQSVAFWCNPISGHATLYWYQQILGQGPKLLIQFQNNGVVDDSQLPKDRFSAERLKGVDSTLKIQPAKLEDSAVYLCASSSGTPPTDTQYFGPGTRLTVL.

V is TRBV10-3 and J is TRBJ1-6; TRBD1 might be the D (6 bases). Trimming removed 8 bases at V and 9 bases at J, with 14 bases between. The length of the CDR3 is 13 residues. Looked up from germline, CDR1 is ENHRY and CDR2 is SYGVKD. CDR3 protein: CAICRGLGSPLHF. In DNA form, the CDR3 reads TGTGCCATCTGCAGGGGCTTGGGTTCACCCCTCCACTTT.

This rearrangement joins TRBV6-2 or TRBV6-3 to TRBJ1-2; D not certain. From germline, CDR1 is MNHEY and CDR2 SVGEGT. The V end was cut by 5 bases, the J end by 6 bases, with 10 bases between. This CDR3 region has 12 residues. The CDR3 region is CASSIGEDGYTF. DNA of the CDR3: TGTGCCAGCAGTATAGGAGAGGATGGCTACACCTTC.

This clone is termed medium-sized. This chain links TRBV7-2 with TRBJ2-7; D is unclear. The V and J ends lost 1 base and 6 bases respectively, with 7 bases between them. The length of the CDR3 is 12 residues. Germline lookup yields CDR1 SGHTA and CDR2 FQGNSA. The CDR3 sequence is CASSLDYGEQYF. DNA of the CDR3: TGTGCCAGCAGCTTAGATTACGGCGAGCAGTACTTC.

The chain combines TRBV7-6 with TRBJ2-1; D possibly corresponds to TRBD2 (5 bases). The length of the CDR3 is 15 residues. Trimming removed 5 bases at V and 2 bases at J, with 13 bases between. Germline V gene data show CDR1 as SGHVS and CDR2 as FNYEAQ. CDR3 coding DNA: TGTGCCAGCAGCCCTTACGGGGTTCCCTACAATGAGCAGTTCTTC. Translated, it gives CASSPYGVPYNEQFF.

This clone has a handful of counts. V usage is TRBV7-9 and J usage is TRBJ1-1, with TRBD1 matching over 9 bases. This CDR3 is 15 amino acids long. Germline assignment: CDR1 SEHNR and CDR2 FQNEAQ (reference sequence). The V gene end was trimmed by 4 bases and the J gene end by 4 bases; junction bases not matched to a gene: 7. CDR3 bases: TGTGCCAGCAGCTCATCACAGGGGGCCGTCACTGAAGCTTTCTTT. It codes for CASSSSQGAVTEAFF.